The T cell receptor (beta chain) described here comes from a study of PD-L1 blockade in urothelial cancer. Study-level background: After treatment start, blood was analyzed at 3 weeks (second dose) and at 6 weeks.

In germline, CDR1 is SGHTA, CDR2 FQGNSA. CDR3 size: 16 residues. Trimming took 5 bases from V and 1 from J, leaving 17 bases between them. This clone occurred once. Measured with immunoSEQ multiplex PCR; TCRdb has only the in-frame clones, and not every one. The sample includes about 20,000 clones, around 88% of them seen just once. The source material was PBMCs, sampled around atezolizumab (anti-PD-L1) treatment. This TCR was sampled from a man in his forties or fifties with urothelial cancer. This chain uses TRBV7-2 with TRBJ2-5; D may be TRBD1 (6 bases). The CDR3 DNA reads TGTGCCAGCAGCGCCCACGAGGGGGTAGGCCAAGAGACCCAGTACTTC. It codes for CASSAHEGVGQETQYF.